This T cell receptor beta chain was documented in a study of blood T cell repertoires in COVID-19. Profiled with immunoSEQ multiplex PCR; TCRdb holds only in-frame clones, not every one. The table shows about 310,000 clones, with around 90% occurring only once. The CDR3 length is 15 residues. Germline loops: CDR1 LNHDA, CDR2 SQIVND (reference sequence). The V segment lost 3 bases and the J segment 2 bases; nucleotides outside the gene matches: 5. The specimen was peripheral blood. The sequence derives from a man aged 45-65 years with active or convalescent COVID-19. The chain employs TRBV19 and TRBJ2-7, with 9 bases lining up with TRBD2. The DNA of the CDR3 is TGTGCCAGTAGTATCGGGACTAGCCTTCCCTACGAGCAGTACTTC. Protein: CASSIGTSLPYEQYF.